Following are 32 T cell receptor beta chains from one sample sequenced in a study of neoadjuvant anti-PD-1 for oral cavity cancer. Profiled with immunoSEQ multiplex PCR; TCRdb holds only in-frame clones, not every one. The sample gives approximately 72,000 clones, about 86% of which show up once; about 3.7% is in the top ten. The sequencing used PBMCs, collected before nivolumab (anti-PD-1) treatment. Receptors originate from a person between 40 and 79 years old with oral cavity squamous cell carcinoma.

The chain links TRBV6-1 to TRBJ1-1; tentatively, D is TRBD1 (6 bases). Germline V lookup: CDR1 MNHNS, CDR2 SASEGT. There are 13 residues in the CDR3. V lost 11 bases and J lost 0, with 13 bases in between. CDR3 DNA: TGTGCCCTGAGAGGGGGGATGAACACTGAAGCTTTCTTT. It codes for CALRGGMNTEAFF.

In its sample, this clone was seen once. The chain couples TRBV11-2 to TRBJ2-2; 10 positions agree with TRBD1. This CDR3 contains 17 residues. Germline V gene data show CDR1 as SGHAT and CDR2 as FQNNGV. V shed 6 bases, J shed 2 bases, and the junction held 9 bases outside the gene matches. This chain's CDR3 is CASRTWGQGHNTGELFF. CDR3 coding DNA: TGTGCCAGCAGGACCTGGGGACAGGGGCATAACACCGGGGAGCTGTTTTTT.

This clone showed up just a few times. V and J are TRBV28 and TRBJ2-7, with 13 bases identical to TRBD2. The germline V gene encodes CDR1 MDHEN and CDR2 SYDVKM. The CDR3 runs 15 residues. J gave up 5 bases and V 2 bases, and 3 bases lay outside the gene matches. CDR3 amino acids: CASSLRTSGRHEQYF. The DNA for the CDR3 is TGTGCCAGCAGTTTAAGGACTAGCGGGAGACACGAGCAGTACTTC.

This chain connects TRBV5-4 to TRBJ1-4; perhaps TRBD1 as D (5 bases). This CDR3 is 15 amino acids long. Between the trimmed V and J ends, which lost 4 bases and 7 bases, there was a span of 17 bases. Germline loops: CDR1 SGHNT, CDR2 YYREEE (reference sequence). The CDR3 here is CASSPSGGMSEKLFF. The DNA of the CDR3 is TGTGCCAGCAGCCCGAGTGGGGGGATGAGTGAAAAACTGTTTTTT. The whole variable domain, remainder taken from reference TRBV5-4 and TRBJ1-4, is ETGVTQSPTHLIKTRGQQVTLRCSSQSGHNTVSWYQQALGQGPQFIFQYYREEENGRGNFPPRFSGLQFPNYSSELNVNALELDDSALYLCASSPSGGMSEKLFFGSGTQLSVL.

The CDR3 spells CAWGGGASSYNEQFF. CDR3 in DNA: TGTGCCTGGGGAGGGGGGGCAAGCTCCTACAATGAGCAGTTCTTC. V usage is TRBV30 and J usage is TRBJ2-1; the D gene is possibly TRBD2 (7 bases). V gave up 5 bases and J gave up 0 bases, with 14 bases separating them. CDR1 GTSNPN and CDR2 SVGIG come from the germline V gene (reference sequence). The CDR3 totals 15 residues.

This clone was seen more than once but under ten times. The rearrangement joins TRBV2 to TRBJ1-1; D remains ambiguous. The germline CDR1 and CDR2 sequences are SNHLY and FYNNEI. The length of the CDR3 is 11 residues. V gave up 6 bases and J gave up 4 bases, with 6 bases separating them. This CDR3 reads CASRRITEAFF. DNA for the CDR3: TGTGCCAGCAGAAGAATCACTGAAGCTTTCTTT.

The CDR3 DNA sequence: TGTGCCTGGACCCCGGGACAGGGGTTGGACATTCAGTACTTC. Amino acids: CAWTPGQGLDIQYF. The rearrangement links TRBV30 to TRBJ2-4; 10 bases are shared with TRBD1. Per germline, CDR1 GTSNPN and CDR2 SVGIG (reference sequence). This CDR3 spans 14 amino acids. V lost 4 bases and J lost 8; bases outside the gene matches: 8.

Comment on this clone: Different DNA sequences within this sample yield the same CDR3. This chain links TRBV5-1 with TRBJ2-3; no firm D call. V lost 5 bases, J lost 2 bases, and 12 bases lay in between. The CDR3 consists of 14 residues. CDR1 SGHRS and CDR2 YFSETQ come from the germline V gene. CDR3 DNA: TGCGCCAGCAGGGGTGGGGAACCCACAGATACGCAGTATTTT. Translation: CASRGGEPTDTQYF.

The chain carries TRBV5-1 and TRBJ1-2, with TRBD1 matching 8 bases. V lost 4 bases, J lost 9 bases, and 11 bases stayed unmatched. CDR1 SGHRS and CDR2 YFSETQ come from the germline V gene. The CDR3 consists of 14 residues. For the CDR3, the DNA is TGCGCCAGCAGCCCCGGACAGGGCGATGAGAGCTACACCTTC. The encoded protein is CASSPGQGDESYTF.

In its sample, this clone was seen a few times. The chain is built from TRBV19 and TRBJ2-1; D perhaps matches TRBD1 (5 bases). V was trimmed by 4 bases and J by 6 bases, leaving 7 bases between them. Germline V gene lookup returns CDR1 LNHDA and CDR2 SQIVND (reference sequence). The CDR3 contains 12 residues. The CDR3 loop reads CASSRQSNEQFF. The CDR3 DNA reads as TGTGCCAGTAGTAGACAGTCCAATGAGCAGTTCTTC.

The gene calls are TRBV2 and TRBJ1-5, with D possibly TRBD1 on 6 matching bases. The germline gives CDR1 SNHLY, CDR2 FYNNEI. The CDR3 consists of 17 residues. Trimming pared 6 bases from V and 5 bases from J, leaving 23 bases between. The CDR3: CASRKKRDTLLHQPQHF. Here the CDR3 DNA reads TGTGCCAGCAGAAAAAAACGGGACACACTTTTGCATCAGCCCCAGCATTTT.

The count of this clone is one. The V gene is TRBV10-1, the J gene TRBJ2-7, with 10 positions matching TRBD1. Germline V gene lookup returns CDR1 WNHNN and CDR2 SYGVQD (reference sequence). The CDR3 consists of 14 residues. Trimming took 7 bases from V and 6 from J; bases not matched to a gene: 9. The CDR3 spells CASNAWTGGGEQYF. As DNA, the CDR3 is TGCGCCAGCAATGCCTGGACAGGGGGTGGCGAGCAGTACTTC.

The rearrangement uses TRBV30 and TRBJ2-5; D is possibly TRBD1 or TRBD2 (5 bases each). In germline, CDR1 is GTSNPN, CDR2 SVGIG (reference sequence). V lost 0 bases to trimming and J lost 4 bases, with 12 bases between them. CDR3 length: 14 amino acids. This chain's CDR3 is CAWSVVRGGETQYF. CDR3 nucleotides: TGTGCCTGGAGTGTAGTACGGGGCGGAGAGACCCAGTACTTC.

The chain recombines TRBV5-4 with TRBJ2-5; perhaps TRBD1 as D (6 bases). CDR3 size: 12 residues. The V gene's germline CDR1 is SGHNT and CDR2 YYREEE (reference sequence). V was pared by 9 bases and J by 6 bases, with 15 bases between. CDR3 loop: CAKSGGEKTQYF. The CDR3 bases are TGTGCCAAGAGTGGGGGCGAGAAGACCCAGTACTTC.

This clone was observed a handful of times. The V call is TRBV13, the J call TRBJ2-7; 13 bases fit TRBD2. J lost 7 bases, V lost 4 bases, and 10 bases had no gene match. Germline V gene data show CDR1 as PRHDT and CDR2 as FYEKMQ (reference sequence). The CDR3 covers 16 residues. CDR3 amino acids: CASSYSPGLAGREQYF. The DNA for the CDR3 is TGTGCCAGCAGCTATTCTCCGGGACTAGCGGGGCGAGAGCAGTACTTC. The full variable domain, its missing parts supplied by reference TRBV13 and TRBJ2-7, is AAGVIQSPRHLIKEKRETATLKCYPIPRHDTVYWYQQGPGQDPQFLISFYEKMQSDKGSIPDRFSAQQFSDYHSELNMSSLELGDSALYFCASSYSPGLAGREQYFGPGTRLTVT.

The chain joins TRBV7-3 to TRBJ2-7; D is possibly TRBD2 (5 bases). The V end was cut by 5 bases, the J end by 1 base, with 18 bases between. The CDR3 contains 16 residues. Per the germline V gene, CDR1 is SGHTA and CDR2 is FQGTGA. Written as DNA, the CDR3 is TGTGCCAGCAGCCCTAAGGTGACTACCTTGTCCTACGAGCAGTACTTC. Its translation: CASSPKVTTLSYEQYF.

For the CDR3, the DNA is TGTGCCAGCAGCTCCACGCTTTACACAGGGGAGTCTGAAGCTTTCTTT. It is translated as CASSSTLYTGESEAFF. The chain joins TRBV7-9 to TRBJ1-1; 7 positions match TRBD1. V shed 4 bases, J shed 6 bases, and the junction held 14 bases outside the gene matches. Germline V gene lookup returns CDR1 SEHNR and CDR2 FQNEAQ (reference sequence). The CDR3 totals 16 residues.

The V call is TRBV6-1, the J call TRBJ2-2; D unresolved. V was trimmed by 5 bases and J by 6 bases, leaving 10 bases between them. CDR1 and CDR2 (germline): MNHNS, SASEGT. The CDR3 is made up of 13 amino acids. The CDR3 DNA is TGTGCCAGCAGTCGTCTTAATCCCGGGGAGCTGTTTTTT. Its translation is CASSRLNPGELFF.

This sequence joins TRBV6-1 and TRBJ2-4; 7 bases are a match to TRBD2. V lost 2 bases, J lost 9 bases, and 13 bases stayed unmatched. Germline V lookup: CDR1 MNHNS, CDR2 SASEGT. The CDR3 sequence is 16 residues long. In nucleotides, the CDR3 is TGTGCCAGCAGTGAATATAAGCGGGAACATGCTGGCATTCAGTACTTC. Translated: CASSEYKREHAGIQYF.

V usage is TRBV6-6 and J usage is TRBJ1-1, with a tentative D call TRBD1 (5 bases). Germline V CDR1 and CDR2: MNHNY, SVGAGI (reference sequence). V was clipped by 2 bases and J by 1 base, with 14 bases between them. CDR3 length equals 16 residues. The CDR3 region is CASSYLPTAKNTEAFF. DNA of the CDR3: TGTGCCAGCAGTTACCTCCCGACAGCCAAGAACACTGAAGCTTTCTTT.

The chain uses TRBV6-5 and TRBJ1-1, with TRBD1 identical over 10 bases. Germline V gene data show CDR1 as MNHEY and CDR2 as SVGAGI. V shed 6 bases, J shed 5 bases, and the junction held 3 bases outside the gene matches. This CDR3 spans 13 amino acids. The CDR3 DNA reads TGTGCCAGCAGCCTGGGACAGGGGACTGAAGCTTTCTTT. This codes for CASSLGQGTEAFF.

This clone appeared a few times. The genes are TRBV5-1 and TRBJ2-7; no reliable D call. This CDR3 is built from 14 residues. V shed 0 bases and J shed 5 bases, with 12 bases lying between them. From germline, CDR1 is SGHRS and CDR2 YFSETQ. Here the CDR3 reads CASSLDLPWDEQYF. CDR3 coding DNA: TGCGCCAGCAGCTTGGACCTCCCTTGGGACGAGCAGTACTTC. The full variable domain, with the rest looked up from reference TRBV5-1 and TRBJ2-7, is KAGVTQTPRYLIKTRGQQVTLSCSPISGHRSVSWYQQTPGQGLQFLFEYFSETQRNKGNFPGRFSGRQFSNSRSEMNVSTLELGDSALYLCASSLDLPWDEQYFGPGTRLTVT.

V and J are TRBV6-1 and TRBJ1-5, with D uncertain. The CDR3 has 13 amino acids. V was clipped by 7 bases and J by 4 bases, with 11 bases between them. CDR1 is MNHNS, CDR2 SASEGT, per germline. CDR3 residues: CASMSRGNQPQHF. The CDR3 nucleotides are TGTGCCAGCATGTCTCGGGGAAATCAGCCCCAGCATTTT.

The chain carries TRBV7-8 and TRBJ1-1; D unresolved. In germline, CDR1 is SGHVS, CDR2 FQNEAQ. Trimming pared 5 bases from V and 2 bases from J, leaving 18 bases between. This CDR3 comprises 16 residues. CDR3 residues: CASSPEGVGINTEAFF. In nucleotides, the CDR3 is TGTGCCAGCAGCCCCGAGGGCGTGGGTATAAACACTGAAGCTTTCTTT. The full variable domain, with the rest looked up from reference TRBV7-8 and TRBJ1-1, is GAGVSQSPRYKVAKRGQDVALRCDPISGHVSLFWYQQALGQGPEFLTYFQNEAQLDKSGLPSDRFFAERPEGSVSTLKIQRTQQEDSAVYLCASSPEGVGINTEAFFGQGTRLTVV.

The rearrangement links TRBV30 to TRBJ1-1; D remains unclear. This CDR3 contains 16 residues. V shed 0 bases and J shed 0 bases, with 14 bases lying between them. Germline V gene data show CDR1 as GTSNPN and CDR2 as SVGIG (reference sequence). The CDR3 loop reads CAWSVLRISLNTEAFF. The CDR3 nucleotides read TGTGCCTGGAGTGTACTAAGGATCTCCTTGAACACTGAAGCTTTCTTT. Drawing the rest from reference TRBV30 and TRBJ1-1, the complete variable domain is SQTIHQWPATLVQPVGSPLSLECTVEGTSNPNLYWYRQAAGRGLQLLFYSVGIGQISSEVPQNLSASRPQDRQFILSSKKLLLSDSGFYLCAWSVLRISLNTEAFFGQGTRLTVV.

The chain joins TRBV2 to TRBJ1-1; unclear D gene. This CDR3 contains 12 residues. Germline CDR1 is SNHLY and CDR2 is FYNNEI. V lost 1 base, J lost 3 bases, and 3 bases lay in between. Written as DNA, the CDR3 is TGTGCCAGCAGTGAAGGGTACACTGAAGCTTTCTTT. The encoded protein is CASSEGYTEAFF.

The rearrangement uses TRBV4-1 and TRBJ2-1, with D unresolved. Between the trimmed V and J ends, which lost 0 bases and 0 bases, there was a span of 6 bases. In germline, CDR1 is MGHRA, CDR2 YSYEKL. The CDR3 loop spans 15 amino acids. The CDR3 region has the DNA TGCGCCAGCAGCCAAGACGGAAGCTCCTACAATGAGCAGTTCTTC. The encoded protein is CASSQDGSSYNEQFF.

The chain uses TRBV5-1 and TRBJ2-1; D is perhaps TRBD1 (6 bases). There are 14 residues in the CDR3. Looked up from germline, CDR1 is SGHRS and CDR2 is YFSETQ. V was clipped by 4 bases and J by 10 bases, with 18 bases between them. As DNA, the CDR3 is TGCGCCAGCAGCAGGAACTCAGGGGCACGGGAGCAGTTCTTC. Translation gives CASSRNSGAREQFF. Full variable domain (rest looked up from reference TRBV5-1 and TRBJ2-1): KAGVTQTPRYLIKTRGQQVTLSCSPISGHRSVSWYQQTPGQGLQFLFEYFSETQRNKGNFPGRFSGRQFSNSRSEMNVSTLELGDSALYLCASSRNSGAREQFFGPGTRLTVL.

Only a few counts were recorded for this clone. This chain links TRBV19 with TRBJ1-5, with D possibly being TRBD1 (5 bases). The V and J ends lost 4 bases and 7 bases respectively, with 17 bases between them. CDR3 length equals 15 residues. Germline V lookup: CDR1 LNHDA, CDR2 SQIVND (reference sequence). The DNA of the CDR3 is TGTGCCAGTAGTACCCCCGGCAGGGTAGGGCAGCCCCAGCATTTT. This codes for CASSTPGRVGQPQHF.

The chain is built from TRBV10-3 and TRBJ1-1, with TRBD1 identical over 8 bases. Germline trimming cut 11 bases from V and 3 bases from J; bases unmatched to any gene: 8. CDR1 and CDR2 (germline): ENHRY, SYGVKD. The CDR3 length is 13 residues. CDR3 in amino acids: CAVNRGSDTEAFF. CDR3 bases: TGTGCCGTGAACAGGGGGAGCGACACTGAAGCTTTCTTT.

The rearrangement uses TRBV28 and TRBJ1-6; 10 bases align to TRBD1. The ends lost 6 bases at V and 7 bases at J; junction bases unmatched: 9. The CDR3 sequence is 16 residues long. CDR1 is MDHEN and CDR2 is SYDVKM in the germline V gene. CDR3 in amino acids: CASRRDRGPWNSPLHF. Here the CDR3 DNA reads TGTGCCAGCAGGCGGGACAGGGGCCCTTGGAATTCACCCCTCCACTTT.

The J gene is TRBJ2-7, the V gene TRBV6-5; D not certain. Trimming stripped 2 bases from V and 3 bases from J, with 8 bases between. Germline V lookup: CDR1 MNHEY, CDR2 SVGAGI. The CDR3 sequence is 13 residues long. CDR3 residues: CASSYGRYYEQYF. CDR3 bases: TGTGCCAGCAGTTACGGGCGATACTACGAGCAGTACTTC.